This T cell receptor (beta chain) stems from a study of cytomegalovirus exposure and HLA in healthy donors. It was with 60 Vbeta and 13 Jbeta primers that the PCR ran. The assay was immunoSEQ multiplex PCR, and TCRdb's table has in-frame clones only and misses some. The sample lists about 130,000 clones; roughly 84% were seen once. Trimming removed 4 bases from V and 6 bases from J, with 11 bases in between. This CDR3 contains 14 residues. The germline CDR1 and CDR2 sequences are SGDLS and YYNGEE. This clone showed up just a few times. What it binds is unknown. General study points: Later work associated 16,951 TCR beta sequences with HLA alleles at 0.05 false discovery rate. With DRB1 most and HLA-C fewest, TCR association rates differed between HLA loci in a later analysis.

Material for sequencing was PBMCs. This TCR was sampled from a boy between 10 and 17 years old in good health and CMV-seronegative. V is TRBV9 and J is TRBJ1-6; D is perhaps TRBD1 (6 bases). The CDR3 sequence is CASSTTGFNSPLHF. The CDR3 DNA sequence: TGTGCCAGCAGCACCACAGGGTTTAATTCACCCCTCCACTTT. Drawing the rest from reference TRBV9 and TRBJ1-6, the complete variable domain is DSGVTQTPKHLITATGQRVTLRCSPRSGDLSVYWYQQSLDQGLQFLIQYYNGEERAKGNILERFSAQQFPDLHSELNLSSLELGDSALYFCASSTTGFNSPLHFGNGTRLTVT.